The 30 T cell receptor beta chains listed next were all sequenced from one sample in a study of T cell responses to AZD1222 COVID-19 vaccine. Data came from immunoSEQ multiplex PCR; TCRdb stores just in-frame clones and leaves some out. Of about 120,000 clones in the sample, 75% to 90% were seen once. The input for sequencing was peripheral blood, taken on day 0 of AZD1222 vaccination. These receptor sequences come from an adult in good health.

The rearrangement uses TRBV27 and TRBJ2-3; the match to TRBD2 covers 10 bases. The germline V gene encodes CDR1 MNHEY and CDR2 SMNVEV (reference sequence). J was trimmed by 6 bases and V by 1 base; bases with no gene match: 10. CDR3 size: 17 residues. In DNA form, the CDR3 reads TGTGCCAGCAGTTTATTCCCCCTAGCGGGAGCGTGGGATACGCAGTATTTT. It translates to CASSLFPLAGAWDTQYF.

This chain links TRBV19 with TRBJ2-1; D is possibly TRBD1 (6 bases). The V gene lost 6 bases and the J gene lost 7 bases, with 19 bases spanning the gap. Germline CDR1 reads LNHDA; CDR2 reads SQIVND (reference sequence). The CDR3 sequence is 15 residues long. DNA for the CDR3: TGTGCCAGTAGCCAATCCGGGACACCGATAAATGAGCAGTTCTTC. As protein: CASSQSGTPINEQFF.

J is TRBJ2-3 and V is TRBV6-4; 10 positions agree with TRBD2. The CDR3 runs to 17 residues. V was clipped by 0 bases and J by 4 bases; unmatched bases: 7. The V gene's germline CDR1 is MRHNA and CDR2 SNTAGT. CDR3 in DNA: TGTGCCAGCAGTGACTCTGGAACTAGCGGGGCCCCAGATACGCAGTATTTT. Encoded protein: CASSDSGTSGAPDTQYF.

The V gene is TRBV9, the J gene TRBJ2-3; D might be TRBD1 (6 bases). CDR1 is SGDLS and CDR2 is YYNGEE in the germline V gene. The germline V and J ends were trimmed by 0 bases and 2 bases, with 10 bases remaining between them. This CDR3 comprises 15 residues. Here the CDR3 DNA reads TGTGCCAGCAGCGTAGCTACAGGGTACACAGATACGCAGTATTTT. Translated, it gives CASSVATGYTDTQYF.

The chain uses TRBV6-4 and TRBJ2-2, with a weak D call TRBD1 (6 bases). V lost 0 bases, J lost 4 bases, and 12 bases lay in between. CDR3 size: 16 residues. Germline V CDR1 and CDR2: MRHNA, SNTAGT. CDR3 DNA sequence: TGTGCCAGCAGTGACTCCCTTACAGGGACCACCGGGGAGCTGTTTTTT. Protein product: CASSDSLTGTTGELFF.

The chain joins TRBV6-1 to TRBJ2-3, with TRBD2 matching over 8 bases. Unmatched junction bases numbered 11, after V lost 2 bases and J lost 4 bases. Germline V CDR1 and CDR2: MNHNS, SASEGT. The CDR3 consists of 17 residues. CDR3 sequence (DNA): TGTGCCAGCAGTGAACCCACGACTTTAGCGGGATCAGATACGCAGTATTTT. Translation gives CASSEPTTLAGSDTQYF.

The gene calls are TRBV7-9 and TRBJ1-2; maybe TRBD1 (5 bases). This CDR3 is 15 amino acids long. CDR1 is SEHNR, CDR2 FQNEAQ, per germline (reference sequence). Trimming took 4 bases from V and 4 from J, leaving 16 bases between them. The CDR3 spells CASSYTSVGPYGYTF. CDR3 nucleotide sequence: TGTGCCAGCAGCTACACCTCTGTGGGACCCTATGGCTACACCTTC.

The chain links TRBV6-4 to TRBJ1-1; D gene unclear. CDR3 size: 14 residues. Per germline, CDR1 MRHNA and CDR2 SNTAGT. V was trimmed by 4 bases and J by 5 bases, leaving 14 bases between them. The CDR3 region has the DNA TGTGCCAGCAGTGCCGTACACCGACAAACTGAAGCTTTCTTT. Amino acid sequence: CASSAVHRQTEAFF.

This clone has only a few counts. The CDR3 sequence is CASSPAAGAGKNIQYF. In nucleotides, the CDR3 is TGTGCCAGCTCACCGGCGGCGGGAGCTGGCAAAAACATTCAGTACTTC. The J gene is TRBJ2-4, the V gene TRBV18; 7 positions agree with TRBD2. CDR3 length: 16 residues. V lost 3 bases to trimming and J lost 3 bases; unmatched junction nucleotides: 8. Germline assignment: CDR1 KGHSH and CDR2 LQKENI. The full variable domain, completed using reference TRBV18 and TRBJ2-4, is NAGVMQNPRHLVRRRGQEARLRCSPMKGHSHVYWYRQLPEEGLKFMVYLQKENIIDESGMPKERFSAEFPKEGPSILRIQQVVRGDSAAYFCASSPAAGAGKNIQYFGAGTRLSVL.

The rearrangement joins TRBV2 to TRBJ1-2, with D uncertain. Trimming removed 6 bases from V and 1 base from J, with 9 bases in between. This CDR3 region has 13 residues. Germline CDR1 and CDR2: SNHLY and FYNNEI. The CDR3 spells CASSETINYGYTF. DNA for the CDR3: TGTGCCAGCAGCGAGACTATTAACTATGGCTACACCTTC.

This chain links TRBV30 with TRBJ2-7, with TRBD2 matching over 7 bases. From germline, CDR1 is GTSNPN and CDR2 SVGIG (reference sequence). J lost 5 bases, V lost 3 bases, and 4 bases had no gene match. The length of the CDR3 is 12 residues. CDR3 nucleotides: TGTGCCTGGAGAAAGGGGAGGGACGAGCAGTACTTC. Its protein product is CAWRKGRDEQYF.

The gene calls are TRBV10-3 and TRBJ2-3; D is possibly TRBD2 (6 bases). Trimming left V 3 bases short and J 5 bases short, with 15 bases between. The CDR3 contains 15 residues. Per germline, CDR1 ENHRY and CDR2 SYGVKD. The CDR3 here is CAISEEAGTRDTQYF. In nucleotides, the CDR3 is TGTGCCATCAGTGAAGAGGCGGGGACGCGAGATACGCAGTATTTT.

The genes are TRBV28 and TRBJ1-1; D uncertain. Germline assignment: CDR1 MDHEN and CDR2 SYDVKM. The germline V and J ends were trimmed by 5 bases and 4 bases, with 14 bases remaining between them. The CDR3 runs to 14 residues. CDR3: CASSKFRGVTEAFF. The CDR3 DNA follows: TGTGCCAGCAGTAAATTTCGCGGGGTCACTGAAGCTTTCTTT.

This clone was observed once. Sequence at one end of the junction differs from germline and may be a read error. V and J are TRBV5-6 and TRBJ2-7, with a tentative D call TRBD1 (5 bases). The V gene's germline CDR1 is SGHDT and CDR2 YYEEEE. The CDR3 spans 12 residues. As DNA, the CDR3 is TGTGTCAGCAGTTCAGGGTTGGCTCGGCAGTACTTC. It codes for CVSSSGLARQYF. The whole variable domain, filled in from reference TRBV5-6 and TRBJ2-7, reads DAGVTQSPTHLIKTRGQQVTLRCSPKSGHDTVSWYQQALGQGPQFIFQYYEEEERQRGNFPDRFSGHQFPNYSSELNVNALLLGDSALYLCVSSSGLARQYFGPGTRLTVT.

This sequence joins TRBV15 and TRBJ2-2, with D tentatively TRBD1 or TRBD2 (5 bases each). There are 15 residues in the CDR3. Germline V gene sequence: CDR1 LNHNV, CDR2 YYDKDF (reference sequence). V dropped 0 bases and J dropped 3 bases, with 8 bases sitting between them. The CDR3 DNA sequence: TGTGCCACCAGCAGAGATATGGGGGACACCGGGGAGCTGTTTTTT. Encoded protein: CATSRDMGDTGELFF.

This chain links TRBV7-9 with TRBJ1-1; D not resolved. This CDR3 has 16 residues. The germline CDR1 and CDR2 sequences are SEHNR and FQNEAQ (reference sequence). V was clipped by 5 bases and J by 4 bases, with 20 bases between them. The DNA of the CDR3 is TGTGCCAGCAGCGCCCCTACGACTCTCCTAGGCACTGAAGCTTTCTTT. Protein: CASSAPTTLLGTEAFF.

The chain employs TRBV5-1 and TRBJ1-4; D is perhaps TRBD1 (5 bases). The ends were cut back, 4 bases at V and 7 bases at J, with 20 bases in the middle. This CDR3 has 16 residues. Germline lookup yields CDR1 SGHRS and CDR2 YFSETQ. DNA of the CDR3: TGCGCCAGCAGCCCCCGATCGGCAGGGATGGGTGAAAAACTGTTTTTT. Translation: CASSPRSAGMGEKLFF.

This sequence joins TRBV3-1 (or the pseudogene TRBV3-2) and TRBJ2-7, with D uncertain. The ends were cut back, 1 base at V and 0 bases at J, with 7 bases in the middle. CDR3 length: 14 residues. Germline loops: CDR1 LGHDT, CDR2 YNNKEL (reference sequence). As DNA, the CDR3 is TGTGCCAGCAGCCAAGGATTAGGCTCCTACGAGCAGTACTTC. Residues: CASSQGLGSYEQYF.

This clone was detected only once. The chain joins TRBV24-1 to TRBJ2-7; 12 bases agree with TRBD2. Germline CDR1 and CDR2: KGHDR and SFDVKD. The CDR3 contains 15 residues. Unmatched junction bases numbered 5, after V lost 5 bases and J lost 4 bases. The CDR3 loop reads CATSAPGLAGYEQYF. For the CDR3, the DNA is TGTGCCACCAGTGCACCGGGACTAGCGGGTTACGAGCAGTACTTC.

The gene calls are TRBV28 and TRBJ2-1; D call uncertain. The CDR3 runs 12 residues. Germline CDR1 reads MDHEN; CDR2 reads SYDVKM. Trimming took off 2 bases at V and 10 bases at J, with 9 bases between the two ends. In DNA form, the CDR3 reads TGTGCCAGCAGTTTAAGAGTCGGGGAGCAGTTCTTC. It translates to CASSLRVGEQFF.

In nucleotides, the CDR3 is TGTGCCAGCAGCCACCGAGCCACAGGGGGCGAGGGTGGCTACACCTTC. This sequence encodes CASSHRATGGEGGYTF. This rearrangement joins TRBV14 to TRBJ1-2, with 9 bases lining up with TRBD1. This CDR3 comprises 16 residues. The germline CDR1 and CDR2 sequences are SGHDN and FVKESK. V trimming: 3 bases; J trimming: 7 bases; junction bases outside the gene matches: 12.

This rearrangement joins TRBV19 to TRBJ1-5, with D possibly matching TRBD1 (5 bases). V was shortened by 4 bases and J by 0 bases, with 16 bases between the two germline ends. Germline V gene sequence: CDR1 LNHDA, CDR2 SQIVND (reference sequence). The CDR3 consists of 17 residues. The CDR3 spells CASSTLGTANSNQPQHF. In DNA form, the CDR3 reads TGTGCCAGTAGTACACTCGGGACTGCCAATAGCAATCAGCCCCAGCATTTT.

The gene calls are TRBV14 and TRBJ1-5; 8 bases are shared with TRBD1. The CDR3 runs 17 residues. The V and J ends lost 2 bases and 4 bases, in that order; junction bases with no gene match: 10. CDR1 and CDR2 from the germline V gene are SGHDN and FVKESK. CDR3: CASSQWSRGHSNQPQHF. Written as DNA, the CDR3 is TGTGCCAGCAGCCAATGGTCCAGGGGGCATAGTAATCAGCCCCAGCATTTT. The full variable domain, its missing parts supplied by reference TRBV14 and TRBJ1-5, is EAGVTQFPSHSVIEKGQTVTLRCDPISGHDNLYWYRRVMGKEIKFLLHFVKESKQDESGMPNNRFLAERTGGTYSTLKVQPAELEDSGVYFCASSQWSRGHSNQPQHFGDGTRLSIL.

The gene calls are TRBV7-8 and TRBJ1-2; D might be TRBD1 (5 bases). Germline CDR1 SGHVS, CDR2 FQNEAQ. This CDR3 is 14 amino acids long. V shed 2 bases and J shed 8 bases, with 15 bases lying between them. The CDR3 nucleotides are TGTGCCAGCAGCTTAATTAGGGTCGGGGGAGGCTACACCTTC. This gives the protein CASSLIRVGGGYTF.

The CDR3 sequence is CASSMRGFGNSPLHF. The CDR3 DNA follows: TGTGCCAGCAGTATGAGAGGCTTTGGGAATTCACCCCTCCACTTT. This chain links TRBV25-1 with TRBJ1-6; D is ambiguous. V lost 5 bases, J lost 7 bases, and 15 bases lay in between. The CDR3 loop spans 15 amino acids. The V gene's germline CDR1 is MGHDK and CDR2 SYGVNS.

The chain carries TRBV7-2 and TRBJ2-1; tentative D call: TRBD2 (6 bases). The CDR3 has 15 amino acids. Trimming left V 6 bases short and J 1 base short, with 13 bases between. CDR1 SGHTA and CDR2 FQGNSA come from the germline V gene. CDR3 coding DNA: TGTGCCAGCAGGGCCAGGAGGGGATCCTACAATGAGCAGTTCTTC. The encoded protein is CASRARRGSYNEQFF. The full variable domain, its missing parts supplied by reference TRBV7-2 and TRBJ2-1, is GAGVSQSPSNKVTEKGKDVELRCDPISGHTALYWYRQSLGQGLEFLIYFQGNSAPDKSGLPSDRFSAERTGGSVSTLTIQRTQQEDSAVYLCASRARRGSYNEQFFGPGTRLTVL.

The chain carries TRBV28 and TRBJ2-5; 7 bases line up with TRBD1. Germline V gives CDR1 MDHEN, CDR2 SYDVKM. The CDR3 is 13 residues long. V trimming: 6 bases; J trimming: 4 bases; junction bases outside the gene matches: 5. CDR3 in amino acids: CASSPQGRETQYF. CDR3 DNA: TGTGCCAGCAGCCCACAGGGGCGAGAGACCCAGTACTTC.

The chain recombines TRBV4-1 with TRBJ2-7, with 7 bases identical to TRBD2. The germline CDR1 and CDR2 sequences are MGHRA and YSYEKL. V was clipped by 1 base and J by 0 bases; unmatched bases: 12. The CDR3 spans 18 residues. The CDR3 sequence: CASSQVIGTGTTSYEQYF. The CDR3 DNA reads TGCGCCAGCAGCCAAGTTATAGGGACCGGGACTACCTCCTACGAGCAGTACTTC.

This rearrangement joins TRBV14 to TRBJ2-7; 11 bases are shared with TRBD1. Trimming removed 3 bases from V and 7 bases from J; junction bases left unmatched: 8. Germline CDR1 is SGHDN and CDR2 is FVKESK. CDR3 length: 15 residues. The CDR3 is CASSHRTGGRGEQYF. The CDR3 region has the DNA TGTGCCAGCAGCCACCGGACAGGGGGCCGGGGGGAGCAGTACTTC.

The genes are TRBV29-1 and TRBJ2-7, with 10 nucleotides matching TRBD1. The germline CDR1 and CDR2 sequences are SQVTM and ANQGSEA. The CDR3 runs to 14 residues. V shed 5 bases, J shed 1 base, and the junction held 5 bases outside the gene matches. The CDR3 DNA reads TGCAGCGTTCGGACAGGGGGGTCTTCCTACGAGCAGTACTTC. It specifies CSVRTGGSSYEQYF.